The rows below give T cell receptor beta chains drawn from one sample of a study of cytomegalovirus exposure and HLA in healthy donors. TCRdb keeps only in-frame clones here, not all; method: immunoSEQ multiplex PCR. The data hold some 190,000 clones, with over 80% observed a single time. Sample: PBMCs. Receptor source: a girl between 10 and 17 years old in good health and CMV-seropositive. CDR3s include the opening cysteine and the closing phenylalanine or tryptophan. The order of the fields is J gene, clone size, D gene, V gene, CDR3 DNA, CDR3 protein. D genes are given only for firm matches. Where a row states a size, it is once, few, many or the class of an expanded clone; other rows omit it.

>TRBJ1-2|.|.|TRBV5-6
TGTGCCAGCAGCTTGGCCGGGGGGGCCTACTATGGCTACACCTTC
CASSLAGGAYYGYTF
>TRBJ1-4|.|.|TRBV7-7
TGTGCTAGCAGCCCTAGCGGAAATGAAAAACTGTTTTTT
CASSPSGNEKLFF
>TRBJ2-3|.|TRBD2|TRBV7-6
TGTGCCAGCAGCATAAACCCTCCTAGCGGGACGGCCGCAGATACGCAGTATTTT
CASSINPPSGTAADTQYF
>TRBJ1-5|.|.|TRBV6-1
TGTGCCAGCAGTGAGTACGGGGGGCAGCCCCAGCATTTT
CASSEYGGQPQHF
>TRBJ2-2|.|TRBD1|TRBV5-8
TGTGCCAGCAGCCCAAGACCGGGACAGGGGGACACCGGGGAGCTGTTTTTT
CASSPRPGQGDTGELFF
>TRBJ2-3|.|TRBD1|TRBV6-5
TGTGCCACTTCCCAGGGGGTTACAGATACGCAGTATTTT
CATSQGVTDTQYF
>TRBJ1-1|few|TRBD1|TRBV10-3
TGTGCCTCAGACCCCGGGACAGGAGAGCCTGAAGCTTTCTTT
CASDPGTGEPEAFF
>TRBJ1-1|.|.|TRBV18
TGTGCCAGCCCTATGGAGGTGAACACTGAAGCTTTCTTT
CASPMEVNTEAFF
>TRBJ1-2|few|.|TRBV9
TGTGCCAGCAGCGTACACAGCGGGACCTATGGCTACACCTTC
CASSVHSGTYGYTF
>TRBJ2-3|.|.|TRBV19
TGTGCCAGTAGTATACCAGGGAAGGGAGATACGCAGTATTTT
CASSIPGKGDTQYF
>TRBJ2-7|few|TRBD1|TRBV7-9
TGTGCCAGCAGCCTCGGGCGAGGGGACAGGGACGAGCAGTACTTC
CASSLGRGDRDEQYF
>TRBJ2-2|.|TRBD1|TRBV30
TGTGCCTGGAAAGGACAGGGAAAGTTGTTTTTT
CAWKGQGKLFF
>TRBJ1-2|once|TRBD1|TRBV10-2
TGCGCCAGCAGTGGCGTCGGGACAGCTCCCTATAACTATGGCTACACCTTC
CASSGVGTAPYNYGYTF
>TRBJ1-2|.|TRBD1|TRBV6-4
TGTGCCAGCAGTGACGGGACAGGGGGCTATGGCTACACCTTC
CASSDGTGGYGYTF
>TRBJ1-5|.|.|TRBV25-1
TGTGCCAGCAGTTGGGCAGGGGGCAATCAGCCCCAGCATTTT
CASSWAGGNQPQHF
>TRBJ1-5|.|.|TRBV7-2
TGTGCCAGCAGCTCGCTACACTATAGCAATCAGCCCCAGCATTTT
CASSSLHYSNQPQHF
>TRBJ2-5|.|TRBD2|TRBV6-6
TGTGCCAGCAGTTACGGGCGACTAGCCCAAGAGACCCAGTACTTC
CASSYGRLAQETQYF